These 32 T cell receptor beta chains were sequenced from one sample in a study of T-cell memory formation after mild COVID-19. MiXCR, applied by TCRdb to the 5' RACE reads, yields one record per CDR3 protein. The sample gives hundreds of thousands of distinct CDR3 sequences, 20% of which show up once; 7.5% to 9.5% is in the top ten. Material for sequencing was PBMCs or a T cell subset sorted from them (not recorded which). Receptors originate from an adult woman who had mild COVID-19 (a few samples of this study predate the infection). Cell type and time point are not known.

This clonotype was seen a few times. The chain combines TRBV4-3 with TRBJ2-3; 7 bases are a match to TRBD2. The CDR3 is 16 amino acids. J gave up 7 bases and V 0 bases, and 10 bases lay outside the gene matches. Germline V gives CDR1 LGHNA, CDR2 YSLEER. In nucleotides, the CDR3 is TGCGCCAGCAGCCAAGATCTCCGGGGAGGGCGGCATACGCAGTATTTT. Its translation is CASSQDLRGGRHTQYF.

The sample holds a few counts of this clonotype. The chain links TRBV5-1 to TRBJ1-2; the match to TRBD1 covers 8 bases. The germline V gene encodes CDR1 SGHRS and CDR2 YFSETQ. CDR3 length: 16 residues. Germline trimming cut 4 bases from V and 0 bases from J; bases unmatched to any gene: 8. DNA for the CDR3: TGCGCCAGCAGCCTAGGGACAGGAGCCTCTAACTATGGCTACACCTTC. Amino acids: CASSLGTGASNYGYTF.

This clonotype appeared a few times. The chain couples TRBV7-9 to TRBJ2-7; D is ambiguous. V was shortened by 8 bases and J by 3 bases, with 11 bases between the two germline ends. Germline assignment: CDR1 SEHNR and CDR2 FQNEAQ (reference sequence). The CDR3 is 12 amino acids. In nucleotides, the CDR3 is TGTGCCAGCGGTTTGACGGTCTACGAGCAGTACTTC. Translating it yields CASGLTVYEQYF.

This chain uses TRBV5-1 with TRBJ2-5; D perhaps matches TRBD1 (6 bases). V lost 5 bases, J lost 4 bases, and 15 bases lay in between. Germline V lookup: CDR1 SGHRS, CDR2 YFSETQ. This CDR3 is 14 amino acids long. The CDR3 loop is CASRRTALGETQYF. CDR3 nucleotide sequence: TGCGCCAGCAGACGGACAGCCTTAGGAGAGACCCAGTACTTC.

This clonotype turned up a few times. This CDR3 reads CASSLATSGVNEQFF. CDR3 nucleotide sequence: TGCGCCAGCAGCTTGGCGACTAGCGGGGTTAATGAGCAGTTCTTC. The chain couples TRBV5-1 to TRBJ2-1; 11 positions agree with TRBD2. This CDR3 comprises 15 residues. J lost 7 bases, V lost 0 bases, and 3 bases had no gene match. In germline, CDR1 is SGHRS, CDR2 YFSETQ.

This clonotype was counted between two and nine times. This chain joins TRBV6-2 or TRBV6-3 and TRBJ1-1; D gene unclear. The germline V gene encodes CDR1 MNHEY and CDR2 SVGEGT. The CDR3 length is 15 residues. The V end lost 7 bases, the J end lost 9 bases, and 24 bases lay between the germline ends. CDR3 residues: CASILTVGGRSKAFF. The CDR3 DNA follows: TGTGCCAGCATTTTAACCGTCGGAGGGAGAAGTAAAGCTTTCTTT.

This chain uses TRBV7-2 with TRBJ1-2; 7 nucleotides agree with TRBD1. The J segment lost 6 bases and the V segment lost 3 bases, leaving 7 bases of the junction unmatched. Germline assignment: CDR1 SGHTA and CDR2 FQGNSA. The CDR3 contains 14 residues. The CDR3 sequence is CASSFDRAVDGYTF. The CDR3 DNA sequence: TGTGCCAGCAGCTTCGACAGGGCAGTCGATGGCTACACCTTC.

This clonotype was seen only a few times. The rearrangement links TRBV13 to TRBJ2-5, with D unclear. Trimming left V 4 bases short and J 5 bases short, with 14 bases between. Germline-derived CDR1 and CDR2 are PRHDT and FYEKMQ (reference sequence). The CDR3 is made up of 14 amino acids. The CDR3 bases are TGTGCCAGCAGCTCACGCACTGGACGGGAGACCCAGTACTTC. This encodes CASSSRTGRETQYF. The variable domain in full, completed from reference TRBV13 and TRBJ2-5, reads AAGVIQSPRHLIKEKRETATLKCYPIPRHDTVYWYQQGPGQDPQFLISFYEKMQSDKGSIPDRFSAQQFSDYHSELNMSSLELGDSALYFCASSSRTGRETQYFGPGTRLLVL.

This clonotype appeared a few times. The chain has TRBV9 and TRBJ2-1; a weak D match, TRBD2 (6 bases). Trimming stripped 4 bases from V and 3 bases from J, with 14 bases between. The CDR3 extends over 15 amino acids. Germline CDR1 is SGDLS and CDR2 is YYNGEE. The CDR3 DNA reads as TGTGCCAGCAGCCTTAGCGGTGGGGACTACAATGAGCAGTTCTTC. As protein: CASSLSGGDYNEQFF.

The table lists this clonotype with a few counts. The CDR3 protein is CASSTFLDTGELFF. In DNA, the CDR3 is TGTGCCAGCAGCACATTCTTGGACACCGGGGAGCTGTTTTTT. The chain carries TRBV7-3 and TRBJ2-2; D unresolved. The length of the CDR3 is 14 residues. Trimming removed 5 bases at V and 3 bases at J, with 10 bases between. The germline CDR1 and CDR2 sequences are SGHTA and FQGTGA.

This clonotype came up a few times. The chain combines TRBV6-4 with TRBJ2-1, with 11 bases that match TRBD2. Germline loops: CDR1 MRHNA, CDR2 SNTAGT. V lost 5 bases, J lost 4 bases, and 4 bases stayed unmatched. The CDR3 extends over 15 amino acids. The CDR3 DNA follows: TGTGCCAGCAGTATACTAGCGGGAGATTACAATGAGCAGTTCTTC. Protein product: CASSILAGDYNEQFF.

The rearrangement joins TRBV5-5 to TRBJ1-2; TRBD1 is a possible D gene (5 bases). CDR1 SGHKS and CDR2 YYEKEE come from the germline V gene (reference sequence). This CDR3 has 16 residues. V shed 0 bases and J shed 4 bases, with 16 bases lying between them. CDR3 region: CASSLGDALGSYGYTF. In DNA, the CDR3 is TGTGCCAGCAGCTTGGGGGACGCCCTCGGGAGCTATGGCTACACCTTC.

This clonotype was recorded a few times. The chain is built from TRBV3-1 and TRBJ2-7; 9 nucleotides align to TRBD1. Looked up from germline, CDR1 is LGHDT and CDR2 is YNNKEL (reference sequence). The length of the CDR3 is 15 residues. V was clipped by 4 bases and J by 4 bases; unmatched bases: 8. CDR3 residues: CASSRSGTGRYEQYF. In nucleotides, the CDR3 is TGTGCCAGCAGCCGATCCGGGACAGGGCGGTACGAGCAGTACTTC.

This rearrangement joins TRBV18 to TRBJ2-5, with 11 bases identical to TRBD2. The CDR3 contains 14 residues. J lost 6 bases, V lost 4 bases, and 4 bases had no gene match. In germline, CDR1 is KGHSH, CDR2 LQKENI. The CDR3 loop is CASSQLAGEQTQYF. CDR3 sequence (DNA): TGTGCCAGCTCACAACTAGCGGGAGAACAGACCCAGTACTTC.

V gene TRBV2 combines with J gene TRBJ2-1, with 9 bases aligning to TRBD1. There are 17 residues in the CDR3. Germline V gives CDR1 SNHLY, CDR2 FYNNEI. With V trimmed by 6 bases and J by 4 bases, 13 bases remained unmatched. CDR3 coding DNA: TGTGCCAGCAGGGGGCTCGTCCCGGGACAGGGTTACAATGAGCAGTTCTTC. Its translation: CASRGLVPGQGYNEQFF.

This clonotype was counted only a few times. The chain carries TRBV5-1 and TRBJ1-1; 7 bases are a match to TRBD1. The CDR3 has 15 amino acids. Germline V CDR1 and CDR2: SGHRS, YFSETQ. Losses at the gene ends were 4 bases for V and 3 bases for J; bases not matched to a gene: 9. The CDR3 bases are TGCGCCAGCAGCCCGCGACAGGGAGGGGACACTGAAGCTTTCTTT. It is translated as CASSPRQGGDTEAFF.

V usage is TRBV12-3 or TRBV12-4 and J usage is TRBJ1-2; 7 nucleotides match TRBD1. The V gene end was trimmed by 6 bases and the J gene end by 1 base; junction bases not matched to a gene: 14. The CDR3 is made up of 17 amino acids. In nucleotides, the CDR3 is TGTGCCAGCAGCCGGAGGGACAGACGGCCGAATAACTATGGCTACACCTTC. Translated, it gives CASSRRDRRPNNYGYTF.

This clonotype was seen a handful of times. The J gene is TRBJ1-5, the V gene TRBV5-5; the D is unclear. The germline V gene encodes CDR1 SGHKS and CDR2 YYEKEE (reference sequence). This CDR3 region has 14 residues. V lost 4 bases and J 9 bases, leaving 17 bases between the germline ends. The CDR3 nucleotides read TGTGCCAGCAGCCGAGGTTCATCCTCCGGGCCCCAGCATTTT. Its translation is CASSRGSSSGPQHF.

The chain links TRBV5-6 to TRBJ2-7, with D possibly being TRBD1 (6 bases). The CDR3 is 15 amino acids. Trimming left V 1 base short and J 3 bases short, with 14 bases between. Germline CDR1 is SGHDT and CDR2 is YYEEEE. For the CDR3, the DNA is TGTGCCAGCAGCTTGTTTTCAGGGGCGAGCTACGAGCAGTACTTC. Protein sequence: CASSLFSGASYEQYF.

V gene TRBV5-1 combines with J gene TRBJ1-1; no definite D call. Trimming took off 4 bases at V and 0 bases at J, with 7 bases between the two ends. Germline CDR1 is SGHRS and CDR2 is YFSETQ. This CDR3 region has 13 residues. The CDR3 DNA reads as TGCGCCAGCAGCCATGGGATGAACACTGAAGCTTTCTTT. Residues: CASSHGMNTEAFF.

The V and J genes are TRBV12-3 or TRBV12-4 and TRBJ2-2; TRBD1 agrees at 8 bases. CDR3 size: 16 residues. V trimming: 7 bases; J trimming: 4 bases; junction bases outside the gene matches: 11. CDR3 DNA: TGTGCCAGCATTTCGGCCGGGACAGGAAGCACCGGGGAGCTGTTTTTT. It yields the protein CASISAGTGSTGELFF.

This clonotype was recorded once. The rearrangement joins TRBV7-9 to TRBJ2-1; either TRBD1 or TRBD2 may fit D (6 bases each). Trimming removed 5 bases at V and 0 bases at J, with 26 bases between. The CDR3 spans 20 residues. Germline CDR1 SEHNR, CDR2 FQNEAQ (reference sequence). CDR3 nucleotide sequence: TGTGCCAGCAGCGGAGCGACAGGAAGCTTCATGGGGGGCTCCTACAATGAGCAGTTCTTC. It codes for CASSGATGSFMGGSYNEQFF.

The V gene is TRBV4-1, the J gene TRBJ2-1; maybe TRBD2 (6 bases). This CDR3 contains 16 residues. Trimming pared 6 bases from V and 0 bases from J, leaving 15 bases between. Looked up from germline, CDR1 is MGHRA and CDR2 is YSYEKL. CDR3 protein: CASRHNVGGSYNEQFF. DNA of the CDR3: TGCGCCAGCAGACACAACGTCGGGGGCTCCTACAATGAGCAGTTCTTC.

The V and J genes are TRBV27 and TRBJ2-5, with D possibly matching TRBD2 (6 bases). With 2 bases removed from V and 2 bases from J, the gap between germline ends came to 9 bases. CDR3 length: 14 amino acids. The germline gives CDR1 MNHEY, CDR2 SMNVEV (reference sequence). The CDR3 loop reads CASSLAGPQETQYF. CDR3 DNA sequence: TGTGCCAGCAGTTTAGCGGGGCCTCAAGAGACCCAGTACTTC.

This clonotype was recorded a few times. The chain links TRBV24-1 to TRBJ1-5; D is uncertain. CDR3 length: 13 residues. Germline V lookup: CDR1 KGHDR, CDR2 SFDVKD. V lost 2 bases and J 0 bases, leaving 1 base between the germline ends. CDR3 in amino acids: CATSDYSNQPQHF. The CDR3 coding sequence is TGTGCCACCAGTGATTATAGCAATCAGCCCCAGCATTTT.

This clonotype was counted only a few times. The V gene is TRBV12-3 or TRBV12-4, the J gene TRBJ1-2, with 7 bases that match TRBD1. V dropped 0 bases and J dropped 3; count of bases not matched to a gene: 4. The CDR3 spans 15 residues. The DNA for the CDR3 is TGTGCCAGCAGTTTAGCAGGGGGCGCCTACTATGGCTACACCTTC. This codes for CASSLAGGAYYGYTF.

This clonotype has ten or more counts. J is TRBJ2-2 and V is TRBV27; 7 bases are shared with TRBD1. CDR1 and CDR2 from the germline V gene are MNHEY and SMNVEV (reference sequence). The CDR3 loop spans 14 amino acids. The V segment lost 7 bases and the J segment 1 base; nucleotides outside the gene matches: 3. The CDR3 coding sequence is TGTGCCAGCAATTACAGGGGGAACACCGGGGAGCTGTTTTTT. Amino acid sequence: CASNYRGNTGELFF.

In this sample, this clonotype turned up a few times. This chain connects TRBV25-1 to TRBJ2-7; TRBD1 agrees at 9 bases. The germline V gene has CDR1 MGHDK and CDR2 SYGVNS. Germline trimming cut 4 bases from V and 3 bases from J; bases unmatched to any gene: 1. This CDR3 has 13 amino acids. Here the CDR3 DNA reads TGTGCCAGCAGTGTGGGACAGGGCTACGAGCAGTACTTC. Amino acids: CASSVGQGYEQYF.

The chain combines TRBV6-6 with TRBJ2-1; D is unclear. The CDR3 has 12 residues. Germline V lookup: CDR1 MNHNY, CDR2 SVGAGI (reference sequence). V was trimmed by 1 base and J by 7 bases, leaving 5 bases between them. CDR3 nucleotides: TGTGCCAGCAGTTACTTGGTAAATGAGCAGTTCTTC. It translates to CASSYLVNEQFF.

Written as DNA, the CDR3 is TGTGCCAGCAGCGCCGGACGCACCTACACCTTC. Its translation: CASSAGRTYTF. The chain joins TRBV9 to TRBJ1-2; D not certain. V lost 3 bases, J lost 10 bases, and 10 bases lay in between. Germline assignment: CDR1 SGDLS and CDR2 YYNGEE. The CDR3 has 11 residues. Drawing the rest from reference TRBV9 and TRBJ1-2, the complete variable domain is DSGVTQTPKHLITATGQRVTLRCSPRSGDLSVYWYQQSLDQGLQFLIQYYNGEERAKGNILERFSAQQFPDLHSELNLSSLELGDSALYFCASSAGRTYTFGSGTRLTVV.

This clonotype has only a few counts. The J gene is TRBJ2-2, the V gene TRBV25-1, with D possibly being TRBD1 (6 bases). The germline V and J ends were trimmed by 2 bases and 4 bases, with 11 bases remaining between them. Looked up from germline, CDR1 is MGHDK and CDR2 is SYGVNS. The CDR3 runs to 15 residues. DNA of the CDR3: TGTGCCAGCAGTGAAATCAGGGGACCCACCGGGGAGCTGTTTTTT. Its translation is CASSEIRGPTGELFF.

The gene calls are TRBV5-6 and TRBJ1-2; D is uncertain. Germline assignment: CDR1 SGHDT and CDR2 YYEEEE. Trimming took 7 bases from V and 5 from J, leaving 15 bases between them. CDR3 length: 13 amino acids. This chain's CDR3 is CASEGGPSYGYTF. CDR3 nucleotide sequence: TGTGCCAGCGAGGGAGGCCCTAGTTATGGCTACACCTTC. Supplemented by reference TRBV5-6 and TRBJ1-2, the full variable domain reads DAGVTQSPTHLIKTRGQQVTLRCSPKSGHDTVSWYQQALGQGPQFIFQYYEEEERQRGNFPDRFSGHQFPNYSSELNVNALLLGDSALYLCASEGGPSYGYTFGSGTRLTVV.